Below, 19 T cell receptor beta chains from the same sample are listed, as sequenced in a study of beta chain features in type 1 diabetes. As every portion of the isolated RNA was reverse transcribed, the sequencing read expressed TCRB transcripts. Only in-frame clones appear in the TCRdb table, and some are missing; sequencing was by immunoSEQ multiplex PCR. The table shows around 350,000 clones, with roughly 13% occurring only once. Sequences were obtained from naive CD4+ T cells from blood. The source of these receptors is a man aged 18 to 30 in good health.

This chain connects TRBV5-1 to TRBJ2-7, with a weak D call TRBD2 (6 bases). Germline values: CDR1 SGHRS, CDR2 YFSETQ. The CDR3 spans 15 residues. Trimming cost V 0 bases and J 3 bases, with 13 bases left between them. As DNA, the CDR3 is TGCGCCAGCAGCTTGGCCCCGGGAGTCTACTACGAGCAGTACTTC. The encoded protein is CASSLAPGVYYEQYF.

This clone showed up just a few times. The chain carries TRBV19 and TRBJ2-1; 8 nucleotides align to TRBD2. The CDR3 has 16 amino acids. Looked up from germline, CDR1 is LNHDA and CDR2 is SQIVND (reference sequence). After removal of 6 bases from V and 2 bases from J, the junction contained 9 bases not matched to a gene. The CDR3 DNA is TGTGCCAGTAGCCAGAGCGGGAGAGGTCCCTACAATGAGCAGTTCTTC. Protein sequence: CASSQSGRGPYNEQFF.

This rearrangement joins TRBV5-1 to TRBJ2-7, with TRBD1 as a possible D gene (6 bases). The length of the CDR3 is 15 residues. Germline V gene sequence: CDR1 SGHRS, CDR2 YFSETQ. V was trimmed by 2 bases and J by 3 bases, leaving 15 bases between them. This CDR3 is CASSLGDTTLYEQYF. The CDR3 DNA is TGCGCCAGCAGCTTAGGGGACACGACCCTCTACGAGCAGTACTTC.

This chain connects TRBV7-2 to TRBJ2-3; 11 nucleotides match TRBD2. Unmatched junction bases numbered 3, after V lost 4 bases and J lost 3 bases. The CDR3 is 15 residues long. Germline-derived CDR1 and CDR2 are SGHTA and FQGNSA. CDR3 sequence reads: CASSSRLAGTDTQYF. In DNA form, the CDR3 reads TGTGCCAGCAGCTCGAGACTAGCGGGGACAGATACGCAGTATTTT.

The rearrangement links TRBV19 to TRBJ1-2; unclear D gene. Germline V CDR1 and CDR2: LNHDA, SQIVND (reference sequence). The V end lost 5 bases, the J end lost 4 bases, and 14 bases lay between the germline ends. CDR3 length: 14 amino acids. This chain's CDR3 is CASSLRDRGYGYTF. The CDR3 nucleotides read TGTGCCAGTAGTCTCCGGGATCGGGGCTATGGCTACACCTTC.

The chain combines TRBV14 with TRBJ2-7; 7 positions agree with TRBD1. The CDR3 spans 13 residues. Trimming cost V 4 bases and J 1 base; bases outside gene matches: 1. The germline V gene encodes CDR1 SGHDN and CDR2 FVKESK. The chain's CDR3 is CASSPTGSYEQYF. CDR3 nucleotide sequence: TGTGCCAGCAGCCCGACAGGGTCCTACGAGCAGTACTTC.

This clone was detected a few times. This sequence joins TRBV11-2 and TRBJ1-1, with TRBD1 matching 7 bases. The CDR3 sequence is 15 residues long. V was pared by 5 bases and J by 0 bases, with 6 bases of the junction left unmatched. Germline CDR1 and CDR2: SGHAT and FQNNGV. The CDR3 DNA follows: TGTGCCAGCAGCAAACCGGGACAGATGAACACTGAAGCTTTCTTT. It specifies CASSKPGQMNTEAFF.

This clone was seen only once. CDR3 loop: CASSLGRDSSYNEQFF. CDR3 coding DNA: TGTGCCAGCAGCTTAGGCCGGGACAGCTCCTACAATGAGCAGTTCTTC. The V and J genes are TRBV11-1 and TRBJ2-1; 7 bases are shared with TRBD1. CDR3 length: 16 amino acids. Losses at the gene ends were 1 base for V and 0 bases for J; bases not matched to a gene: 3. Germline V gives CDR1 SGHAT, CDR2 FQDESV (reference sequence).

The CDR3 region is CASQGQGAAQPQHF. The CDR3 nucleotides read TGTGCCAGCCAGGGACAGGGGGCCGCTCAGCCCCAGCATTTT. The rearrangement links TRBV2 to TRBJ1-5, with 12 bases that match TRBD1. Germline assignment: CDR1 SNHLY and CDR2 FYNNEI. The CDR3 runs 14 residues. V trimming: 8 bases; J trimming: 6 bases; junction bases outside the gene matches: 5.

In this sample, this clone turned up a few times. This sequence joins TRBV19 and TRBJ2-7; 10 nucleotides match TRBD1. V trimming: 4 bases; J trimming: 4 bases; junction bases outside the gene matches: 7. Looked up from germline, CDR1 is LNHDA and CDR2 is SQIVND (reference sequence). The CDR3 loop spans 15 amino acids. The chain's CDR3 is CASSTIGQGGYEQYF. Written as DNA, the CDR3 is TGTGCCAGTAGTACGATCGGACAGGGGGGGTACGAGCAGTACTTC.

This clone was observed a few times. The chain employs TRBV12-5 and TRBJ2-5; 8 bases fit TRBD1. This CDR3 region has 13 residues. V lost 6 bases to trimming and J lost 5 bases; unmatched junction nucleotides: 5. Germline V lookup: CDR1 LGHNT, CDR2 FRNRAP. The CDR3 is CASGSTGEETQYF. The CDR3, as DNA: TGTGCTAGTGGATCGACAGGGGAGGAGACCCAGTACTTC.

V and J are TRBV7-9 and TRBJ1-2; 7 bases map to TRBD1. CDR1 SEHNR and CDR2 FQNEAQ come from the germline V gene (reference sequence). The CDR3 spans 14 residues. The V gene end was trimmed by 8 bases and the J gene end by 1 base; junction bases not matched to a gene: 7. The CDR3 region is CASRDSFFNYGYTF. In DNA, the CDR3 is TGTGCCAGCCGGGACAGCTTTTTTAACTATGGCTACACCTTC.

The chain uses TRBV27 and TRBJ2-7; 8 positions agree with TRBD2. The CDR3 totals 14 residues. V dropped 3 bases and J dropped 6; count of bases not matched to a gene: 7. Germline V gene sequence: CDR1 MNHEY, CDR2 SMNVEV (reference sequence). Written as DNA, the CDR3 is TGTGCCAGCAGTTTGACGCGGGAGGCGGGCGAGCAGTACTTC. It codes for CASSLTREAGEQYF.

This sequence joins TRBV27 and TRBJ2-5; D unresolved. Germline V gene sequence: CDR1 MNHEY, CDR2 SMNVEV (reference sequence). The length of the CDR3 is 12 residues. V was pared by 6 bases and J by 5 bases, with 10 bases between. The CDR3 sequence is CASRQSAETQYF. Written as DNA, the CDR3 is TGTGCCAGCAGACAATCAGCGGAGACCCAGTACTTC.

Comments on this clone: Compared with germline, one end of the junction differs, possibly owing to a read error. The rearrangement links TRBV7-6 to TRBJ2-3; D possibly corresponds to TRBD2 (6 bases). Per germline, CDR1 SGHVS and CDR2 FNYEAQ. The CDR3 totals 14 residues. In nucleotides, the CDR3 is TGTGCCAGCAGCGTAGCGGAGAGCACAGATACGCAGTATTTT. This translates into CASSVAESTDTQYF. The full variable domain, rest sourced from reference TRBV7-6 and TRBJ2-3, is GAGVSQSPRYKVTKRGQDVALRCDPISGHVSLYWYRQALGQGPEFLTYFNYEAQQDKSGLPNDRFSAERPEGSISTLTIQRTEQRDSAMYRCASSVAESTDTQYFGPGTRLTVL.

This chain connects TRBV6-5 to TRBJ2-7, with 7 bases that match TRBD1. V shed 4 bases and J 0 bases; nucleotides not matched to a gene: 3. This CDR3 region has 14 residues. The germline V gene has CDR1 MNHEY and CDR2 SVGAGI. In DNA, the CDR3 is TGTGCCAGCAGTTCCCGGACAGGCTCCTACGAGCAGTACTTC. It translates to CASSSRTGSYEQYF.

The table lists this clone with a few counts. The rearrangement uses TRBV15 and TRBJ2-5; D remains ambiguous. The CDR3 length is 15 residues. Trimming removed 2 bases at V and 1 base at J, with 11 bases between. Looked up from germline, CDR1 is LNHNV and CDR2 is YYDKDF (reference sequence). CDR3 nucleotide sequence: TGTGCCACCAGCAGACTGGCCCTTTCCCAAGAGACCCAGTACTTC. Its protein product is CATSRLALSQETQYF.

The rearrangement joins TRBV4-2 to TRBJ2-7; D remains unclear. V was cut by 1 base and J by 3 bases, with 10 bases left in between. The CDR3 covers 14 residues. Germline CDR1 is LGHNA and CDR2 is YNFKEQ. DNA of the CDR3: TGTGCCAGCAGCCAAGCTCCATCCGGCTACGAGCAGTACTTC. This gives the protein CASSQAPSGYEQYF.

V usage is TRBV4-1 and J usage is TRBJ2-1; D might be TRBD2 (5 bases). Trimming removed 1 base at V and 8 bases at J, with 15 bases between. CDR3 length: 15 amino acids. CDR1 is MGHRA and CDR2 is YSYEKL in the germline V gene. In DNA form, the CDR3 reads TGCGCCAGCAGCCAAGTGCGCGGGCTTGGGGATGAGCAGTTCTTC. Protein sequence: CASSQVRGLGDEQFF.